The 17 T cell receptor beta chains in this list originate from one sample, sequenced in a study of blood T cell repertoires in COVID-19. The data were produced by immunoSEQ multiplex PCR, yet TCRdb's version contains in-frame clones alone and is incomplete. The top ten hold about a sixth of the sample, which has about 62,000 clones, 80% to 90% seen once. The specimen sequenced was peripheral blood. The source of these receptors is a woman between 55 and 75 years old with COVID-19, enrolled during active disease.

The chain couples TRBV29-1 to TRBJ2-7; TRBD1 matches 7 bases. Germline values: CDR1 SQVTM, CDR2 ANQGSEA. CDR3 length: 13 residues. V shed 4 bases and J 0 bases; nucleotides not matched to a gene: 3. The CDR3 DNA sequence: TGCAGCGTTGTTGGGACAGACTCCTACGAGCAGTACTTC. It encodes CSVVGTDSYEQYF.

The genes are TRBV7-2 and TRBJ2-3, with TRBD2 as a possible D gene (7 bases). This CDR3 contains 17 residues. Germline CDR1 SGHTA, CDR2 FQGNSA. V was clipped by 4 bases and J by 0 bases, with 17 bases between them. In DNA form, the CDR3 reads TGTGCCAGCAGCTCAGGGGCTAGCGGATCTAGCACAGATACGCAGTATTTT. Residues: CASSSGASGSSTDTQYF.

This chain links TRBV10-3 with TRBJ2-7, with TRBD2 matching over 9 bases. CDR1 is ENHRY and CDR2 is SYGVKD in the germline V gene. The junction had 12 bases not matched to a gene; V was cut back by 10 bases and J by 2 bases. The CDR3 has 15 amino acids. The CDR3 DNA sequence: TGTGCCACCACACGGGGGACTAGCTTCGCCTACGAGCAGTACTTC. Protein sequence: CATTRGTSFAYEQYF.

This chain uses TRBV6-6 with TRBJ2-3; D gene ambiguous. V was shortened by 6 bases and J by 6 bases, with 10 bases between the two germline ends. This CDR3 contains 12 residues. Looked up from germline, CDR1 is MNHNY and CDR2 is SVGAGI (reference sequence). CDR3 protein: CASSRSSDTQYF. Here the CDR3 DNA reads TGTGCCAGCAGCCGGAGTTCGGATACGCAGTATTTT.

CDR3 amino acids: CASSPIRDRPEYGYTF. The CDR3, as DNA: TGCGCCAGCAGCCCGATCCGGGACAGACCTGAGTATGGCTACACCTTC. The rearrangement links TRBV5-1 to TRBJ1-2; 7 bases are a match to TRBD1. After removal of 4 bases from V and 5 bases from J, the junction contained 14 bases not matched to a gene. CDR1 is SGHRS and CDR2 is YFSETQ in the germline V gene. The CDR3 consists of 16 residues.

The genes are TRBV7-3 and TRBJ2-2; 7 bases line up with TRBD2. V dropped 5 bases and J dropped 6; count of bases not matched to a gene: 6. CDR3 length: 14 residues. The V gene's germline CDR1 is SGHTA and CDR2 FQGTGA. Written as DNA, the CDR3 is TGTGCCAGCAGCCCGACTAGCCTAGCCGGGGAGCTGTTTTTT. Its protein is CASSPTSLAGELFF.

This chain connects TRBV19 to TRBJ2-3; 8 bases are a match to TRBD2. Germline V lookup: CDR1 LNHDA, CDR2 SQIVND (reference sequence). Germline trimming cut 11 bases from V and 4 bases from J; bases unmatched to any gene: 8. This CDR3 contains 13 residues. CDR3 region: CAAARGGADTQYF. CDR3 coding DNA: TGTGCCGCAGCCCGGGGGGGTGCAGATACGCAGTATTTT.

This chain links TRBV7-3 with TRBJ1-1; possibly TRBD1 for D (6 bases). Trimming stripped 5 bases from V and 6 bases from J, with 13 bases between. From germline, CDR1 is SGHTA and CDR2 FQGTGA. The CDR3 covers 13 residues. The CDR3 sequence: CASSATGKAEAFF. For the CDR3, the DNA is TGTGCCAGCAGCGCGACAGGAAAGGCTGAAGCTTTCTTT.

CDR3 coding DNA: TGTGCCAGCGGCGGGTCTTATCGGGGAGATACGCAGTATTTT. Translated: CASGGSYRGDTQYF. The rearrangement uses TRBV7-2 and TRBJ2-3; D possibly corresponds to TRBD2 (5 bases). Trimming pared 8 bases from V and 5 bases from J, leaving 17 bases between. The CDR3 consists of 14 residues. Germline V gene sequence: CDR1 SGHTA, CDR2 FQGNSA.

The chain combines TRBV20-1 with TRBJ2-7; possible D gene TRBD1, 5 bases. CDR1 and CDR2 (germline): DFQATT, SNEGSKA (reference sequence). This CDR3 has 12 amino acids. Trimming shortened V by 6 bases and J by 4 bases, and 13 bases separated the two germline ends. The CDR3 reads CSASQGPYEQYF. CDR3 nucleotide sequence: TGCAGTGCAAGTCAGGGCCCGTACGAGCAGTACTTC.

This clone was observed a single time. This CDR3 is CASSSGTGYYEQYF. CDR3 nucleotide sequence: TGTGCCAGCAGTTCCGGGACAGGGTACTACGAGCAGTACTTC. The V call is TRBV2, the J call TRBJ2-7, with 9 bases lining up with TRBD1. J lost 3 bases, V lost 5 bases, and 5 bases had no gene match. CDR3 length equals 14 residues. Germline V CDR1 and CDR2: SNHLY, FYNNEI.

The CDR3 loop reads CASSGGGAAKNIQYF. The CDR3, as DNA: TGTGCCAGCAGCGGAGGGGGAGCTGCCAAAAACATTCAGTACTTC. The chain uses TRBV9 and TRBJ2-4; tentative D call: TRBD1 (6 bases). This CDR3 is built from 15 residues. CDR1 SGDLS and CDR2 YYNGEE come from the germline V gene. The V and J ends lost 3 bases and 1 base respectively, with 11 bases between them.

The V call is TRBV30, the J call TRBJ1-5; 10 bases agree with TRBD1. The germline CDR1 and CDR2 sequences are GTSNPN and SVGIG (reference sequence). Trimming removed 3 bases from V and 3 bases from J; junction bases left unmatched: 2. This CDR3 contains 14 residues. The CDR3 region is CAWRTGGTNQPQHF. In DNA form, the CDR3 reads TGTGCCTGGAGGACAGGGGGCACCAATCAGCCCCAGCATTTT.

This chain joins TRBV18 and TRBJ2-1; 8 bases fit TRBD2. The CDR3 runs to 14 residues. The V segment lost 6 bases and the J segment 9 bases; nucleotides outside the gene matches: 10. From germline, CDR1 is KGHSH and CDR2 LQKENI. The CDR3 DNA is TGTGCCAGCTCGATTAGCGGGACACGCGTTGAGCAGTTCTTC. As protein: CASSISGTRVEQFF. Filled out from reference TRBV18 and TRBJ2-1, the complete variable domain reads NAGVMQNPRHLVRRRGQEARLRCSPMKGHSHVYWYRQLPEEGLKFMVYLQKENIIDESGMPKERFSAEFPKEGPSILRIQQVVRGDSAAYFCASSISGTRVEQFFGPGTRLTVL.

CDR3 nucleotide sequence: TGTGCCAGCAGGGGGGGAAATGAGCAGTTCTTC. Translating it yields CASRGGNEQFF. The chain combines TRBV7-2 with TRBJ2-1; TRBD2 is a possible D gene (6 bases). Trimming removed 6 bases at V and 7 bases at J, with 7 bases between. Germline loops: CDR1 SGHTA, CDR2 FQGNSA. The CDR3 sequence is 11 residues long.

The chain joins TRBV19 to TRBJ1-1; TRBD1 aligns across 10 bases. The germline V gene encodes CDR1 LNHDA and CDR2 SQIVND (reference sequence). With 5 bases clipped from V and 5 bases from J, the junction kept 5 bases outside the gene matches. The CDR3 contains 14 residues. The CDR3 reads CASSPRQGATEAFF. CDR3 sequence (DNA): TGTGCCAGTAGTCCCAGACAGGGGGCTACTGAAGCTTTCTTT.

This rearrangement joins TRBV28 to TRBJ2-7; a possible D gene is TRBD2 (6 bases). Germline CDR1 and CDR2: MDHEN and SYDVKM. V gave up 4 bases and J gave up 6 bases, with 16 bases separating them. The CDR3 is made up of 14 amino acids. This CDR3 is CASSSNPPGGEQYF. CDR3 coding DNA: TGTGCCAGCAGTTCCAACCCCCCCGGGGGCGAGCAGTACTTC.